The 10 T cell receptor beta chains given below trace back to one sample, sequenced in a study of blood T cell repertoires in COVID-19. Assay: immunoSEQ multiplex PCR; the TCRdb copy retains only in-frame clones and omits some. Among tens of thousands of clones listed, about three quarters were seen once. Sequencing was performed on peripheral blood. The source is a man aged 25-40 years with COVID-19, enrolled during active disease.

The chain links TRBV11-3 to TRBJ2-1; TRBD1 is a possible D gene (7 bases). Germline lookup yields CDR1 SGHNT and CDR2 YENEEA. The V gene lost 3 bases and the J gene lost 2 bases, with 11 bases spanning the gap. This CDR3 spans 15 amino acids. The CDR3 sequence is CASSLGGQPYNEQFF. CDR3 bases: TGTGCCAGCAGCTTGGGGGGACAGCCCTACAATGAGCAGTTCTTC. Variable domain in full (rest from reference TRBV11-3 and TRBJ2-1): EAGVVQSPRYKIIEKKQPVAFWCNPISGHNTLYWYLQNLGQGPELLIRYENEEAVDDSQLPKDRFSAERLKGVDSTLKIQPAELGDSAVYLCASSLGGQPYNEQFFGPGTRLTVL.

V usage is TRBV28 and J usage is TRBJ2-5, with 9 bases lining up with TRBD1. V lost 7 bases to trimming and J lost 4 bases; unmatched junction nucleotides: 10. CDR1 MDHEN and CDR2 SYDVKM come from the germline V gene. There are 15 residues in the CDR3. The CDR3 reads CASTGSGQGIETQYF. CDR3 DNA sequence: TGTGCCAGCACCGGCTCGGGACAGGGTATAGAGACCCAGTACTTC.

This clone has only a few counts. The genes are TRBV6-2 or TRBV6-3 and TRBJ2-6; tentative D call: TRBD1 (5 bases). Germline lookup yields CDR1 MNHEY and CDR2 SVGEGT. Trimming shortened V by 0 bases and J by 2 bases, and 8 bases separated the two germline ends. The CDR3 is 16 residues long. The CDR3 sequence is CASSYSQGTGANVLTF. CDR3 coding DNA: TGTGCCAGCAGTTACTCCCAGGGCACTGGGGCCAACGTCCTGACTTTC.

The J gene is TRBJ2-7, the V gene TRBV19; 8 nucleotides line up with TRBD1. V dropped 2 bases and J dropped 5; count of bases not matched to a gene: 11. The CDR3 runs to 16 residues. Germline-derived CDR1 and CDR2 are LNHDA and SQIVND (reference sequence). The CDR3 nucleotides are TGTGCCAGTAGTATACTATATCAGGGGGCGACCAACGAGCAGTACTTC. This sequence encodes CASSILYQGATNEQYF.

The chain carries TRBV19 and TRBJ2-5; TRBD2 aligns across 7 bases. CDR3 length: 13 residues. V lost 4 bases to trimming and J lost 3 bases; unmatched junction nucleotides: 2. CDR1 LNHDA and CDR2 SQIVND come from the germline V gene (reference sequence). The CDR3 DNA reads TGTGCCAGTAGTACCCTAGCGGAAGAGACCCAGTACTTC. Protein product: CASSTLAEETQYF.

The V and J genes are TRBV6-5 and TRBJ2-1; 7 bases are a match to TRBD1. The CDR3 loop spans 15 amino acids. V shed 4 bases, J shed 4 bases, and the junction held 7 bases outside the gene matches. The germline CDR1 and CDR2 sequences are MNHEY and SVGAGI. Here the CDR3 reads CASSLTGPDYNEQFF. CDR3 DNA sequence: TGTGCCAGCAGTTTGACAGGGCCCGATTACAATGAGCAGTTCTTC.

This chain uses TRBV7-2 with TRBJ1-1; tentative D call: TRBD1 (6 bases). Germline values: CDR1 SGHTA, CDR2 FQGNSA. V was shortened by 5 bases and J by 1 base, with 14 bases between the two germline ends. The CDR3 contains 15 residues. The CDR3 nucleotides read TGTGCCAGCAGCCCGCGGAGGGGGGGGAACACTGAAGCTTTCTTT. This codes for CASSPRRGGNTEAFF.

This chain uses TRBV5-1 with TRBJ2-2; 11 nucleotides agree with TRBD2. Per the germline V gene, CDR1 is SGHRS and CDR2 is YFSETQ. The CDR3 length is 16 residues. V gave up 0 bases and J gave up 6 bases; unmatched junction bases: 4. The CDR3: CASSLGLAGSAGELFF. Here the CDR3 DNA reads TGCGCCAGCAGCTTGGGACTAGCGGGAAGTGCCGGGGAGCTGTTTTTT.

The chain carries TRBV19 and TRBJ1-5, with 10 bases lining up with TRBD1. V lost 4 bases to trimming and J lost 2 bases; unmatched junction nucleotides: 8. Germline values: CDR1 LNHDA, CDR2 SQIVND (reference sequence). This CDR3 contains 17 residues. The CDR3 DNA follows: TGTGCCAGTAGTAGATTACCGACAGGGGGCCGCAATCAGCCCCAGCATTTT. Its translation: CASSRLPTGGRNQPQHF. The whole variable domain, filled in from reference TRBV19 and TRBJ1-5, reads DGGITQSPKYLFRKEGQNVTLSCEQNLNHDAMYWYRQDPGQGLRLIYYSQIVNDFQKGDIAEGYSVSREKKESFPLTVTSAQKNPTAFYLCASSRLPTGGRNQPQHFGDGTRLSIL.

The chain employs TRBV11-3 and TRBJ2-5, with no clear D. Germline CDR1 SGHNT, CDR2 YENEEA. V lost 0 bases, J lost 7 bases, and 9 bases lay in between. CDR3 length: 13 residues. CDR3 amino acids: CASSLDPRGTQYF. DNA of the CDR3: TGTGCCAGCAGCTTAGATCCGAGAGGGACCCAGTACTTC.